The 3 T cell receptor beta chains given below trace back to one sample, sequenced in a study of blood T cell repertoires in COVID-19. The method was immunoSEQ multiplex PCR; TCRdb's version includes in-frame clones alone and lacks a portion of them. The sample yields about 67,000 clones, roughly 82% seen once. Sequenced material: peripheral blood. All receptors derive from a human donor in a cohort sampled during active COVID-19.

The chain recombines TRBV4-1 with TRBJ1-2; the D gene is possibly TRBD1 (6 bases). CDR1 and CDR2 (germline): MGHRA, YSYEKL. The germline V and J ends were trimmed by 4 bases and 3 bases, with 30 bases remaining between them. The CDR3 extends over 20 amino acids. CDR3 sequence reads: CASSPMWIGDRTPRYYGYTF. The CDR3 DNA reads TGCGCCAGCAGCCCTATGTGGATAGGCGACAGGACTCCCCGATACTATGGCTACACCTTC.

The chain uses TRBV6-7 and TRBJ2-7, with TRBD1 matching 7 bases. TRBV6-7 is noted as an ORF with a role that remains uncertain. The CDR3 consists of 16 residues. V lost 4 bases, J lost 3 bases, and 12 bases stayed unmatched. The CDR3 coding sequence is TGTGCCAGCAGTTTAAGGACAGGTCAGGGGATCTACGAGCAGTACTTC. Residues: CASSLRTGQGIYEQYF.

In its sample, this clone was seen once. This chain links TRBV3-1 (or the pseudogene TRBV3-2) with TRBJ2-5; no firm D call. The CDR3 consists of 14 residues. The germline CDR1 and CDR2 sequences are LGHDT and YNNKEL (reference sequence). Trimming stripped 3 bases from V and 2 bases from J, with 10 bases between. The CDR3 sequence: CASSQWAVQETQYF. CDR3 coding DNA: TGTGCCAGCAGCCAGTGGGCAGTACAAGAGACCCAGTACTTC.